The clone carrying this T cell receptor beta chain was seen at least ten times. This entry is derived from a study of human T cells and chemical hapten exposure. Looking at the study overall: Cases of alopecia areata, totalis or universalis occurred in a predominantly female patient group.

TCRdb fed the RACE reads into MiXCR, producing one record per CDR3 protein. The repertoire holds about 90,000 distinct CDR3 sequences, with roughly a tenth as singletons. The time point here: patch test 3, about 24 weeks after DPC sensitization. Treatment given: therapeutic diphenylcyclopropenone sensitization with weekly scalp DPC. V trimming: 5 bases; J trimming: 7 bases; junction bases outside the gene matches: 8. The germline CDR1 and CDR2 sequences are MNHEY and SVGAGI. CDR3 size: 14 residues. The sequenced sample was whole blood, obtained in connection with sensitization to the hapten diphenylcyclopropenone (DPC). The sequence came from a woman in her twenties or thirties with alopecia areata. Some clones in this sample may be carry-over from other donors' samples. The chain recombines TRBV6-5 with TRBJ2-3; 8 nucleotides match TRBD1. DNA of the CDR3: TGTGCCAGCAGTACCGGGACAGGACCATATACGCAGTATTTT. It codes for CASSTGTGPYTQYF.